The rows below give T cell receptor beta chains drawn from one sample of a study of T cell responses to AZD1222 COVID-19 vaccine. Method: immunoSEQ multiplex PCR; TCRdb's copy keeps in-frame clones and lacks some. The table records around 85,000 clones, 70% to 90% of them present only once. The material was peripheral blood, obtained on day 0 of AZD1222 vaccination. The receptors come from an adult in good health. Both conserved end residues are part of each CDR3. Fields, in order: V gene, J gene, D gene, CDR3 protein, CDR3 DNA. D genes are given only for firm matches.

TRBV24-1	TRBJ1-5	.	CATSGPSTPQHF	TGTGCCACCAGTGGCCCATCCACGCCACAGCATTTT
TRBV12-3/TRBV12-4	TRBJ1-4	.	CASGKGGAALFF	TGTGCCAGTGGGAAGGGGGGGGCAGCTTTGTTTTTT
TRBV6-5	TRBJ2-5	TRBD2	CASRRLAGVQETQYF	TGTGCCAGCAGACGACTAGCGGGGGTCCAAGAGACCCAGTACTTC
TRBV19	TRBJ2-5	TRBD1	CASSTGQSGKETQYF	TGTGCCAGTAGTACGGGACAGAGTGGTAAAGAGACCCAGTACTTC
TRBV5-1	TRBJ1-1	.	CASSPWTGNTEAFF	TGCGCCAGCAGCCCGTGGACGGGGAACACTGAAGCTTTCTTT
TRBV6-1	TRBJ1-4	.	CASSEDPKLFF	TGTGCCAGCAGTGAAGATCCAAAACTGTTTTTT
TRBV18	TRBJ1-1	TRBD1	CASSPGTGGGRTEAFF	TGTGCCAGCTCGCCGGGGACAGGGGGTGGGAGAACTGAAGCTTTCTTT
TRBV10-3	TRBJ1-2	TRBD1	CAIRGTANYGYTF	TGTGCCATCAGAGGGACAGCTAACTATGGCTACACCTTC
TRBV2	TRBJ1-1	.	CASRGAMNTEAFF	TGTGCCAGCCGCGGGGCCATGAACACTGAAGCTTTCTTT
TRBV6-1	TRBJ1-2	TRBD1	CASSEAGKNRGSYTF	TGTGCCAGCAGTGAAGCGGGGAAAAACAGGGGAAGCTACACCTTC
TRBV6-5	TRBJ1-3	.	CASSDSTDSGNTIYF	TGTGCCAGCAGTGACTCGACAGACTCTGGAAACACCATATATTTT
TRBV15	TRBJ2-3	.	CATSGPGGWLTDTQYF	TGTGCCACCAGCGGCCCGGGCGGCTGGTTAACAGATACGCAGTATTTT
TRBV2	TRBJ1-1	.	CASTLTGSEAFF	TGTGCCAGCACCTTGACAGGTAGTGAAGCTTTCTTT
TRBV19	TRBJ1-6	.	CASKRDSYNSPLHF	TGTGCCAGTAAACGGGACTCCTATAATTCACCCCTCCACTTT
TRBV25-1	TRBJ1-2	.	CASSESGIYGYTF	TGTGCCAGCAGTGAATCCGGCATCTATGGCTACACCTTC